The clone carrying this TCR beta chain was seen a single time. These data come from a study of blood T cell repertoires in COVID-19. Study summary: The analysed material was cDNA or gDNA that came from T cells, B-cell-depleted T cells, or PBMCs.

The ends lost 2 bases at V and 2 bases at J; junction bases unmatched: 4. Per germline, CDR1 SGDLS and CDR2 YYNGEE. There are 15 residues in the CDR3. Data came from immunoSEQ multiplex PCR; TCRdb stores just in-frame clones and leaves some out. The sample yields 250,000 to 300,000 clones, over 80% seen once. This rearrangement joins TRBV9 to TRBJ1-1; 9 nucleotides line up with TRBD1. The origin of this receptor is a man aged 60 to 69 who had recovered from COVID-19. The specimen was peripheral blood. The CDR3 here is CASSVGQGLNTEAFF. The CDR3 nucleotides are TGTGCCAGCAGCGTGGGACAGGGTCTTAACACTGAAGCTTTCTTT. The full variable domain, rest sourced from reference TRBV9 and TRBJ1-1, is DSGVTQTPKHLITATGQRVTLRCSPRSGDLSVYWYQQSLDQGLQFLIQYYNGEERAKGNILERFSAQQFPDLHSELNLSSLELGDSALYFCASSVGQGLNTEAFFGQGTRLTVV.